What follows are 2 T cell receptor beta chains derived from one specimen sequenced in a study of T cells in Graves' hyperthyroidism and ophthalmopathy. Researchers took RNA transcripts and amplified the TCR beta CDR3 regions from them. An initial round of RT-PCR targeting the TCR CDR3 relied on the HTBI primer set. One entry per CDR3 protein results from TCRdb running MiXCR on the multiplex PCR reads. The top ten hold 25% to 30% of the sample, which has about 500,000 distinct CDR3 sequences, more than 15% seen once. The source material was blood. All receptors come from a woman under 40 with Graves' ophthalmopathy.

This clonotype was counted many times. V gene TRBV7-2 combines with J gene TRBJ1-5; 7 bases fit TRBD1. Germline values: CDR1 SGHTA, CDR2 FQGNSA. The V and J ends lost 5 bases and 3 bases, in that order; junction bases with no gene match: 10. This CDR3 is built from 16 residues. This CDR3 is CASSPDRVRYNQPQHF. DNA of the CDR3: TGTGCCAGCAGCCCCGACAGGGTTCGGTACAATCAGCCCCAGCATTTT.

The chain joins TRBV10-3 to TRBJ1-6; 9 bases match TRBD1. Germline trimming cut 2 bases from V and 7 bases from J; bases unmatched to any gene: 9. CDR1 ENHRY and CDR2 SYGVKD come from the germline V gene. The CDR3 runs 17 residues. The CDR3 loop reads CAISEPITGTGNSPLHF. The CDR3 region has the DNA TGTGCCATCAGTGAGCCGATAACCGGGACAGGGAATTCACCCCTCCACTTT.